These T cell receptor beta chains were read from a single sample in a study of T cell changes during pregnancy in multiple sclerosis. Clones were sequenced by immunoSEQ multiplex PCR, and TCRdb holds only the in-frame ones, with some missing. The table has tens of thousands of clones, approximately 94% seen once. The source material was CD4+ T cells from peripheral blood mononuclear cells, sampled in the second trimester of pregnancy. The receptors stem from a female donor with multiple sclerosis, enrolled in a pregnancy study. The CDR3 runs from the conserved cysteine through the conserved F or W. D genes are given only for firm matches. Some rows have no size entry. The others give once, few or many, or a class for an expanded clone.

cdr3_aa: CATSRDRFGVGTIYF; cdr3_nt: TGTGCCACCAGCAGGGACAGGTTCGGGGTAGGGACCATATATTTT; d_call: TRBD1; j_call: TRBJ1-3; v_call: TRBV15; clone_size: once
cdr3_aa: CASGGQGAGGYTF; cdr3_nt: TGTGCCAGTGGGGGACAGGGGGCTGGTGGCTACACCTTC; d_call: TRBD1; j_call: TRBJ1-2; v_call: TRBV19; clone_size: NA
cdr3_aa: CASSVGGANGYEQYF; cdr3_nt: TGTGCCAGCAGCGTTGGGGGCGCGAACGGCTACGAGCAGTACTTC; d_call: NA; j_call: TRBJ2-7; v_call: TRBV9; clone_size: NA
cdr3_aa: CARSARDRGRTDTQYF; cdr3_nt: TGTGCCAGAAGCGCCAGGGACAGGGGGCGAACAGATACGCAGTATTTT; d_call: TRBD1; j_call: TRBJ2-3; v_call: TRBV5-3; clone_size: NA
cdr3_aa: CASSYQREQYF; cdr3_nt: TGTGCCAGCAGCTACCAGAGGGAGCAGTACTTC; d_call: NA; j_call: TRBJ2-7; v_call: TRBV7-9; clone_size: NA
cdr3_aa: CAWSVLGRAQPQHF; cdr3_nt: TGTGCCTGGAGTGTACTGGGGAGAGCTCAGCCCCAGCATTTT; d_call: NA; j_call: TRBJ1-5; v_call: TRBV30; clone_size: once
cdr3_aa: CASSPFAGTGPFF; cdr3_nt: TGTGCCAGCAGTCCCTTTGCCGGGACAGGCCCTTTCTTT; d_call: TRBD1; j_call: TRBJ1-1; v_call: TRBV11-1; clone_size: NA
cdr3_aa: CASSFTTSGEAFF; cdr3_nt: TGTGCCAGCAGCTTCACAACTTCAGGTGAAGCTTTCTTT; d_call: NA; j_call: TRBJ1-1; v_call: TRBV6-1; clone_size: NA
cdr3_aa: CASSVGPLSDTSTDTQYF; cdr3_nt: TGTGCCAGCAGCGTAGGCCCTCTGTCAGACACTAGCACAGATACGCAGTATTTT; d_call: NA; j_call: TRBJ2-3; v_call: TRBV9; clone_size: NA
cdr3_aa: CASGQTWGYTF; cdr3_nt: TGTGCCAGCGGACAGACGTGGGGCTACACCTTC; d_call: NA; j_call: TRBJ1-2; v_call: TRBV27; clone_size: NA
cdr3_aa: CASQPGQALHYGYTF; cdr3_nt: TGCGCCAGCCAACCGGGACAGGCCCTTCACTATGGCTACACCTTC; d_call: TRBD1; j_call: TRBJ1-2; v_call: TRBV5-1; clone_size: NA
cdr3_aa: CASSPGRGLYNEQFF; cdr3_nt: TGTGCCAGCAGTCCCGGAAGGGGGCTATACAATGAGCAGTTCTTC; d_call: TRBD1; j_call: TRBJ2-1; v_call: TRBV11-1; clone_size: NA
cdr3_aa: CASSVAARPQGARGGYTF; cdr3_nt: TGTGCCAGCAGCGTAGCGGCACGCCCCCAGGGGGCCCGTGGTGGCTACACCTTC; d_call: TRBD1; j_call: TRBJ1-2; v_call: TRBV9; clone_size: NA
cdr3_aa: CASSLLAGPTDTQYF; cdr3_nt: TGTGCCAGCAGCTTGCTAGCGGGGCCCACAGATACGCAGTATTTT; d_call: TRBD2; j_call: TRBJ2-3; v_call: TRBV5-6; clone_size: NA
cdr3_aa: CASSSTLGTQGMGDQPQHF; cdr3_nt: TGTGCCAGCAGCTCGACTCTGGGTACACAGGGCATGGGGGATCAGCCCCAGCATTTT; d_call: NA; j_call: TRBJ1-5; v_call: TRBV7-6; clone_size: NA
cdr3_aa: CASSPLVGGYSNQPQHF; cdr3_nt: TGTGCCAGCAGTCCCCTCGTCGGGGGTTATAGCAATCAGCCCCAGCATTTT; d_call: NA; j_call: TRBJ1-5; v_call: TRBV27; clone_size: once
cdr3_aa: CASSSGYNSGNTIYF; cdr3_nt: TGTGCCAGCAGCTCAGGGTACAACTCTGGAAACACCATATATTTT; d_call: NA; j_call: TRBJ1-3; v_call: TRBV7-2; clone_size: NA
cdr3_aa: CASSFTGERYEQYF; cdr3_nt: TGTGCCAGCAGTTTTACGGGGGAGAGGTACGAGCAGTACTTC; d_call: NA; j_call: TRBJ2-7; v_call: TRBV28; clone_size: NA
cdr3_aa: CASSPGDSNQPQHF; cdr3_nt: TGTGCCAGCAGTCCGGGGGATAGCAATCAGCCCCAGCATTTT; d_call: NA; j_call: TRBJ1-5; v_call: TRBV2; clone_size: NA
cdr3_aa: CASSPLQGNYGYTF; cdr3_nt: TGTGCCAGCAGCCCCCTACAGGGGAACTATGGCTACACCTTC; d_call: TRBD1; j_call: TRBJ1-2; v_call: TRBV7-9; clone_size: NA
cdr3_aa: CASSPADSYEQYF; cdr3_nt: TGTGCCAGCAGTCCAGCAGACAGCTACGAGCAGTACTTC; d_call: NA; j_call: TRBJ2-7; v_call: TRBV11-2; clone_size: NA
cdr3_aa: CASSLGVSGGYTDTQYF; cdr3_nt: TGTGCCAGCAGCTTAGGGGTCAGCGGGGGGTACACAGATACGCAGTATTTT; d_call: TRBD2; j_call: TRBJ2-3; v_call: TRBV11-3; clone_size: NA
cdr3_aa: CASTPWHRDRDIYGYTF; cdr3_nt: TGTGCCAGTACCCCTTGGCACCGGGACAGGGATATCTATGGCTACACCTTC; d_call: TRBD1; j_call: TRBJ1-2; v_call: TRBV19; clone_size: once
cdr3_aa: CASSQGIAGAPGEQYF; cdr3_nt: TGCGCCAGCAGCCAGGGTATAGCGGGGGCCCCCGGGGAGCAGTACTTC; d_call: TRBD2; j_call: TRBJ2-7; v_call: TRBV4-3; clone_size: NA
cdr3_aa: CASSSKRTGQTSPLHF; cdr3_nt: TGTGCCAGCAGCTCGAAAAGGACGGGACAGACTTCACCCCTCCACTTT; d_call: TRBD1; j_call: TRBJ1-6; v_call: TRBV7-2; clone_size: NA
cdr3_aa: CASSLTGDKTGELFF; cdr3_nt: TGTGCCAGCAGCCTTACAGGGGACAAGACCGGGGAGCTGTTTTTT; d_call: TRBD1; j_call: TRBJ2-2; v_call: TRBV6-7; clone_size: NA
cdr3_aa: CASTTEIDRVGRNQPQHF; cdr3_nt: TGTGCCAGTACCACAGAGATTGACAGGGTCGGTCGCAATCAGCCCCAGCATTTT; d_call: TRBD1; j_call: TRBJ1-5; v_call: TRBV19; clone_size: NA
cdr3_aa: CASSSSFSGDAGANVLTF; cdr3_nt: TGTGCCAGTAGTAGCTCCTTCTCAGGGGATGCTGGGGCCAACGTCCTGACTTTC; d_call: NA; j_call: TRBJ2-6; v_call: TRBV19; clone_size: NA
cdr3_aa: CASSYPGGTYNEQFF; cdr3_nt: TGTGCCAGCAGTTACCCGGGGGGGACCTACAATGAGCAGTTCTTC; d_call: TRBD2; j_call: TRBJ2-1; v_call: TRBV6-5; clone_size: once
cdr3_aa: CASTASGGRDTQYF; cdr3_nt: TGTGCCAGTACGGCTAGCGGGGGCCGAGATACGCAGTATTTT; d_call: TRBD2; j_call: TRBJ2-3; v_call: TRBV19; clone_size: NA
cdr3_aa: CASSSVGGASSYEQYF; cdr3_nt: TGTGCCAGCAGTTCGGTAGGAGGGGCCAGTTCCTACGAGCAGTACTTC; d_call: NA; j_call: TRBJ2-7; v_call: TRBV27; clone_size: NA
cdr3_aa: CASSEAGTYKQYF; cdr3_nt: TGTGCCAGCAGTGAAGCCGGGACATACAAGCAGTACTTC; d_call: NA; j_call: TRBJ2-7; v_call: TRBV2; clone_size: NA
cdr3_aa: CSVEDAVGSLGYTF; cdr3_nt: TGCAGCGTTGAAGACGCGGTGGGTAGCTTGGGCTACACCTTC; d_call: NA; j_call: TRBJ1-2; v_call: TRBV29-1; clone_size: NA
cdr3_aa: CASSPYRSPDTQYF; cdr3_nt: TGTGCCAGCTCACCATACCGGAGCCCAGATACGCAGTATTTT; d_call: NA; j_call: TRBJ2-3; v_call: TRBV18; clone_size: NA
cdr3_aa: CASSAQGQINSPLHF; cdr3_nt: TGTGCCAGCAGCGCCCAGGGGCAGATTAATTCACCCCTCCACTTT; d_call: NA; j_call: TRBJ1-6; v_call: TRBV9; clone_size: NA
cdr3_aa: CASASAGGQYF; cdr3_nt: TGCGCCAGCGCCTCAGCGGGGGGCCAGTATTTT; d_call: TRBD2; j_call: TRBJ2-3; v_call: TRBV5-1; clone_size: NA
cdr3_aa: CASSRQGASYEQYF; cdr3_nt: TGTGCCAGCAGCCGACAGGGGGCCTCCTACGAGCAGTACTTC; d_call: TRBD1; j_call: TRBJ2-7; v_call: TRBV5-4; clone_size: NA
cdr3_aa: CSARQSNTGELFF; cdr3_nt: TGCAGCGCCCGTCAGTCGAACACCGGGGAGCTGTTTTTT; d_call: NA; j_call: TRBJ2-2; v_call: TRBV29-1; clone_size: NA
cdr3_aa: CAISSPGFSSGNTIYF; cdr3_nt: TGTGCCATCAGTTCGCCAGGGTTTAGCTCTGGAAACACCATATATTTT; d_call: NA; j_call: TRBJ1-3; v_call: TRBV10-3; clone_size: NA
cdr3_aa: CASSLWAAGLGYTF; cdr3_nt: TGTGCCAGCAGTTTATGGGCGGCGGGGCTTGGCTACACCTTC; d_call: NA; j_call: TRBJ1-2; v_call: TRBV28; clone_size: once
cdr3_aa: CAIQVGYGYTF; cdr3_nt: TGTGCCATTCAAGTCGGGTATGGCTACACCTTC; d_call: NA; j_call: TRBJ1-2; v_call: TRBV28; clone_size: NA
cdr3_aa: CASSFTGRAGYTF; cdr3_nt: TGTGCCAGCAGCTTTACAGGGCGCGCTGGCTACACCTTC; d_call: NA; j_call: TRBJ1-2; v_call: TRBV7-9; clone_size: NA
cdr3_aa: CAWSRDRSNQPQHF; cdr3_nt: TGTGCCTGGTCCCGGGACAGAAGCAATCAGCCCCAGCATTTT; d_call: TRBD1; j_call: TRBJ1-5; v_call: TRBV30; clone_size: NA
cdr3_aa: CASSLERGGIQYF; cdr3_nt: TGTGCTAGCAGCTTAGAAAGAGGCGGCATTCAGTACTTC; d_call: NA; j_call: TRBJ2-4; v_call: TRBV7-7; clone_size: NA
cdr3_aa: CASSLNAPGIRSPLHF; cdr3_nt: TGTGCCAGCAGCTTAAACGCCCCGGGGATCCGATCACCCCTCCACTTT; d_call: NA; j_call: TRBJ1-6; v_call: TRBV7-3; clone_size: NA
cdr3_aa: CASSPQGPGDNQPQHF; cdr3_nt: TGCGCCAGCAGCCCACAGGGGCCAGGGGACAATCAGCCCCAGCATTTT; d_call: TRBD1; j_call: TRBJ1-5; v_call: TRBV4-3; clone_size: NA
cdr3_aa: CASSLVLGVYYEQYF; cdr3_nt: TGTGCCAGCAGCTTAGTATTAGGGGTGTACTACGAGCAGTACTTC; d_call: NA; j_call: TRBJ2-7; v_call: TRBV7-3; clone_size: NA
cdr3_aa: CASSQNREGSSPLHF; cdr3_nt: TGCGCCAGCAGCCAAAACAGGGAGGGCAGTTCACCCCTCCACTTT; d_call: NA; j_call: TRBJ1-6; v_call: TRBV4-3; clone_size: once
cdr3_aa: CAIRGWTVDTEAFF; cdr3_nt: TGTGCCATCAGGGGGTGGACAGTTGACACTGAAGCTTTCTTT; d_call: NA; j_call: TRBJ1-1; v_call: TRBV10-3; clone_size: NA
cdr3_aa: CASSPSGTGSDTQYF; cdr3_nt: TGTGCCAGCAGCCCCAGTGGGACAGGTTCCGATACGCAGTATTTT; d_call: TRBD1; j_call: TRBJ2-3; v_call: TRBV7-2; clone_size: NA